Shown below are 26 T cell receptor beta chains from a single sample sequenced in a study of CD8+CD57+ T cells in acquired aplastic anemia. Genomic DNA, the template, was used for profiling of the TCR beta VDJ and CDR3. MiXCR was run by TCRdb on the reads, yielding one entry per CDR3 protein. Of around 430,000 distinct CDR3 sequences listed, roughly 34% are singletons. An expansion of CD8+CD57+ cells by flow cytometry had been shown in patients chosen for sequencing. Sample: sorted CD4+, CD8+, or CD8+CD57+ T cells (not recorded which) from PBMCs. These receptors came from a human donor with aplastic anemia.

The chain uses TRBV25-1 and TRBJ1-1; D is undetermined. V was cut by 5 bases and J by 0 bases, with 19 bases left in between. Looked up from germline, CDR1 is MGHDK and CDR2 is SYGVNS. The CDR3 runs 17 residues. This CDR3 reads CASSSLKSARMNTEAFF. CDR3 nucleotides: TGTGCCAGCAGTTCCCTCAAGTCTGCGAGGATGAACACTGAAGCTTTCTTT.

This clonotype has more than one count but fewer than ten. Since a much larger clone is just one base distant, this may be a read error. The rearrangement uses TRBV20-1 and TRBJ2-5, with D tentatively TRBD2 (5 bases). Germline V CDR1 and CDR2: DFQATT, SNEGSKA (reference sequence). The CDR3 extends over 16 amino acids. CDR3 nucleotide sequence: TGCAATGCTGCACTTATTCTCCTTCGGGGAAAAGAGACCCAGTACTTC. Protein product: CNAALILLRGKETQYF.

CDR3 in DNA: TGTGCCAGCAGTTATACCGGGCCTGACAATGAGCAGTTCTTC. This sequence encodes CASSYTGPDNEQFF. The chain carries TRBV6-5 and TRBJ2-1; D unresolved. Germline lookup yields CDR1 MNHEY and CDR2 SVGAGI. CDR3 length: 14 amino acids. Trimming stripped 3 bases from V and 5 bases from J, with 11 bases between.

This clonotype showed up just a few times. V is TRBV2 and J is TRBJ1-6; D remains ambiguous. The CDR3 consists of 14 residues. V was cut by 5 bases and J by 10 bases, with 15 bases left in between. Germline V gene sequence: CDR1 SNHLY, CDR2 FYNNEI. CDR3 amino acids: CASSFWQLESPLHF. In nucleotides, the CDR3 is TGTGCCAGCAGTTTCTGGCAACTTGAATCACCCCTCCACTTT.

This clonotype was seen many times. V and J are TRBV20-1 and TRBJ2-7, with TRBD1 as a possible D gene (6 bases). The V and J ends lost 2 bases and 2 bases respectively, with 13 bases between them. The germline CDR1 and CDR2 sequences are DFQATT and SNEGSKA (reference sequence). There are 14 residues in the CDR3. CDR3 DNA sequence: TGCAGTGCTAGACCTATTGACAGGCCCTACGAGCAGTACTTC. It translates to CSARPIDRPYEQYF.

As for this clonotype: This may arise from a read error, as a much more abundant clone is one base away. The J gene is TRBJ1-6, the V gene TRBV7-8, with a possible D match to TRBD1 (5 bases). Germline values: CDR1 SGHVS, CDR2 FQNEAQ. This CDR3 is 15 amino acids long. V dropped 1 base and J dropped 10 bases, with 14 bases sitting between them. The CDR3 spells CASSLDGGLGSPLHF. The CDR3 bases are TGTGCCAGCAGCTTAGACGGGGGATTGGGGTCACCCCTCCACTTT.

This clonotype has a count of ten or more. This chain links TRBV19 with TRBJ1-2; D is ambiguous. Germline V CDR1 and CDR2: LNHDA, SQIVND (reference sequence). Between the trimmed V and J ends, which lost 2 bases and 4 bases, there was a span of 8 bases. The CDR3 covers 13 residues. CDR3 DNA sequence: TGTGCCAGTAGTATACTGCCTGCCTATGGCTACACCTTC. As protein: CASSILPAYGYTF.

This clonotype showed up many times. V is TRBV2 and J is TRBJ1-1; D uncertain. Germline CDR1 reads SNHLY; CDR2 reads FYNNEI. The CDR3 totals 14 residues. V was cut by 2 bases and J by 2 bases, with 9 bases left in between. The CDR3: CASSEMGINTEAFF. DNA of the CDR3: TGTGCCAGCAGTGAAATGGGGATTAACACTGAAGCTTTCTTT.

The chain links TRBV19 to TRBJ1-2; 12 bases align to TRBD1. V dropped 7 bases and J dropped 4; count of bases not matched to a gene: 13. Germline-derived CDR1 and CDR2 are LNHDA and SQIVND (reference sequence). This CDR3 is 17 amino acids long. The CDR3 region has the DNA TGTGCCAGTATCCCCGGGACAGGGGGCGCAGGTTCCTATGGCTACACCTTC. It specifies CASIPGTGGAGSYGYTF.

This chain uses TRBV6-5 with TRBJ2-7; D gene ambiguous. The germline V and J ends were trimmed by 8 bases and 6 bases, with 5 bases remaining between them. Germline V gives CDR1 MNHEY, CDR2 SVGAGI. The CDR3 contains 9 residues. CDR3 region: CASGPEQYF. The CDR3 DNA reads as TGTGCCAGCGGCCCCGAGCAGTACTTC.

V gene TRBV29-1 combines with J gene TRBJ1-2; weak D call: TRBD1 (5 bases). Trimming left V 3 bases short and J 1 base short, with 12 bases between. Per germline, CDR1 SQVTM and CDR2 ANQGSEA. The CDR3 covers 14 residues. CDR3 protein: CSVDGAPDNYGYTF. Here the CDR3 DNA reads TGCAGCGTTGATGGGGCACCCGATAACTATGGCTACACCTTC.

This clonotype was observed many times. This chain connects TRBV15 to TRBJ1-5, with D unresolved. The V and J ends lost 1 base and 0 bases respectively, with 7 bases between them. From germline, CDR1 is LNHNV and CDR2 YYDKDF (reference sequence). This CDR3 contains 15 residues. CDR3 residues: CATSRGPASNQPQHF. DNA for the CDR3: TGTGCCACCAGCAGAGGGCCTGCTAGCAATCAGCCCCAGCATTTT.

This clonotype was observed a few times. This sequence joins TRBV28 and TRBJ1-1; D is unresolved. CDR3 length: 12 amino acids. V lost 4 bases to trimming and J lost 8 bases, with 11 bases between them. Per germline, CDR1 MDHEN and CDR2 SYDVKM. DNA of the CDR3: TGTGCCAGCAGTTCTCCTACCTCGGAAGCTTTCTTT. Residues: CASSSPTSEAFF.

There are a few counts of this clonotype. This rearrangement joins TRBV29-1 to TRBJ1-2; D not resolved. Germline V CDR1 and CDR2: SQVTM, ANQGSEA. CDR3 length: 12 amino acids. The V and J ends lost 5 bases and 0 bases respectively, with 7 bases between them. The CDR3 DNA reads TGCAGCGTTCTCAATGCTAACTATGGCTACACCTTC. Translated, it gives CSVLNANYGYTF.

The rearrangement links TRBV5-1 to TRBJ2-2; D may be TRBD1 or TRBD2 (5 bases each). The CDR3 has 15 residues. CDR1 and CDR2 (germline): SGHRS, YFSETQ. V lost 3 bases and J lost 3, with 12 bases in between. The CDR3 sequence: CASSSRDLDTGELFF. In DNA form, the CDR3 reads TGCGCCAGCAGCTCCAGGGACCTTGACACCGGGGAGCTGTTTTTT.

The V and J genes are TRBV3-1 and TRBJ2-2; D uncertain. With 2 bases removed from V and 1 base from J, the gap between germline ends came to 11 bases. The CDR3 is made up of 16 amino acids. The germline V gene has CDR1 LGHDT and CDR2 YNNKEL (reference sequence). CDR3 loop: CASSQLGYRNTGELFF. CDR3 in DNA: TGTGCCAGCAGCCAACTGGGATACCGGAACACCGGGGAGCTGTTTTTT.

The rearrangement uses TRBV19 and TRBJ2-3; 10 bases fit TRBD2. Germline lookup yields CDR1 LNHDA and CDR2 SQIVND (reference sequence). The CDR3 consists of 16 residues. Trimming cost V 5 bases and J 2 bases; bases outside gene matches: 7. CDR3 amino acids: CASSVGTSEITDTQYF. CDR3 DNA: TGTGCCAGTAGTGTCGGGACTAGCGAGATCACAGATACGCAGTATTTT.

This clonotype was observed a few times. This rearrangement joins TRBV5-1 to TRBJ1-1, with a weak D call TRBD1 (5 bases). This CDR3 is 14 amino acids long. CDR1 is SGHRS, CDR2 YFSETQ, per germline. Trimming removed 0 bases from V and 4 bases from J, with 10 bases in between. DNA of the CDR3: TGCGCCAGCAGCTTGGCCAGGGTAGGCACTGAAGCTTTCTTT. Protein sequence: CASSLARVGTEAFF.

This clonotype has only a few counts. The rearrangement links TRBV7-2 to TRBJ2-3, with 9 bases aligning to TRBD2. Losses at the gene ends were 5 bases for V and 1 base for J; bases not matched to a gene: 10. Germline V gene lookup returns CDR1 SGHTA and CDR2 FQGNSA. There are 17 residues in the CDR3. The CDR3 sequence: CASSVSLGGGGTDTQYF. The CDR3 DNA follows: TGTGCCAGCAGCGTCTCGTTAGGCGGGGGGGGCACAGATACGCAGTATTTT.

This clonotype was seen ten or more times. This chain links TRBV10-3 with TRBJ2-5; D gene unclear. V shed 2 bases and J shed 2 bases, with 3 bases lying between them. Looked up from germline, CDR1 is ENHRY and CDR2 is SYGVKD. The CDR3 runs 12 residues. CDR3 sequence: CAISERQETQYF. CDR3 DNA: TGTGCCATCAGTGAGAGACAAGAGACCCAGTACTTC.

As to this clonotype: A single base separates this from a much larger clone, so it may be a read error. The chain carries TRBV19 and TRBJ2-7, with TRBD1 as a possible D gene (6 bases). V shed 10 bases and J shed 7 bases, with 14 bases lying between them. The CDR3 contains 11 residues. CDR1 and CDR2 (germline): LNHDA, SQIVND (reference sequence). The CDR3 DNA reads TGTGCCACTAAGAGGGGGAATGAGCAGTACTTC. Its protein product is CATKRGNEQYF.

This clonotype has just a few counts. V and J are TRBV24-1 and TRBJ1-2; maybe TRBD1 (6 bases). The germline V and J ends were trimmed by 8 bases and 3 bases, with 21 bases remaining between them. The CDR3 is 16 amino acids. The germline gives CDR1 KGHDR, CDR2 SFDVKD. The CDR3 loop reads CATNVGQRREDYGYTF. CDR3 in DNA: TGTGCCACCAACGTAGGACAGAGGAGAGAAGACTATGGCTACACCTTC.

This clonotype was counted between two and nine times. The chain combines TRBV5-1 with TRBJ1-3, with D perhaps matching TRBD1 (6 bases). Germline CDR1 reads SGHRS; CDR2 reads YFSETQ. Deletions cut 4 bases from V and 3 bases from J, with 14 bases between. This CDR3 is 15 amino acids long. Here the CDR3 reads CASSAGGGDGNTIYF. CDR3 sequence (DNA): TGCGCCAGCAGCGCGGGGGGGGGCGATGGAAACACCATATATTTT.

This clonotype was detected ten times or more. The chain is built from TRBV19 and TRBJ1-5, with 10 bases identical to TRBD1. J lost 3 bases, V lost 6 bases, and 5 bases had no gene match. In germline, CDR1 is LNHDA, CDR2 SQIVND (reference sequence). The CDR3 loop spans 15 amino acids. The DNA of the CDR3 is TGTGCCAGTAGGACCGGGACAGGGGACAATCAGCCCCAGCATTTT. Translating gives CASRTGTGDNQPQHF.

This clonotype was detected many times. The V and J genes are TRBV7-2 and TRBJ2-7; perhaps TRBD1 as D (6 bases). The length of the CDR3 is 13 residues. Per the germline V gene, CDR1 is SGHTA and CDR2 is FQGNSA. V dropped 5 bases and J dropped 5 bases, with 13 bases sitting between them. The CDR3 region has the DNA TGTGCCAGCAGCGCGGACAGAATGGACGAGCAGTACTTC. Protein product: CASSADRMDEQYF.

This clonotype was detected ten times or more. This sequence joins TRBV4-2 and TRBJ1-1; D perhaps matches TRBD1 (6 bases). Trimming stripped 3 bases from V and 0 bases from J, with 11 bases between. Looked up from germline, CDR1 is LGHNA and CDR2 is YNFKEQ. The CDR3 length is 15 residues. This CDR3 reads CASSQGHYLNTEAFF. The CDR3, as DNA: TGTGCCAGCAGCCAGGGACACTACCTGAACACTGAAGCTTTCTTT.